This entry features one T cell receptor (beta chain) sequence. What it binds is unknown. One end of the junction fails to match germline, which may point to a read error. The PCR template was genomic DNA. The TCR beta CDR3 region was amplified using 30 forward and 13 reverse primers. A single record per CDR3 protein comes from TCRdb applying MiXCR to the multiplex PCR reads. In the table there are more than 250,000 distinct CDR3 sequences, around 47% of which are singletons. Diabetic patients met standard criteria for type 1 or type 2 diabetes. This entry comes from a study of type 1 and type 2 diabetes patients. Turning to the study itself: Samples came from type 1 diabetic, type 2 diabetic or nondiabetic people, recruited in China. General study results and limits: Type 1 diabetes repertoires were significantly less diverse than type 2 diabetes ones.

CDR3 length: 17 residues. From germline, CDR1 is SNHLY and CDR2 FYNNEI. The chain employs TRBV2 and TRBJ2-4; D unclear. The sequence was collected from a man in his late teens or twenties with type 2 diabetes. Sequencing was done on a sample of peripheral blood mononuclear cells (PBMCs). The CDR3 nucleotides are TGTGCCAGCAGCGAAGACCGGGCCCCCCCCCTTTGGGACATTCAGTACTTC. It encodes CASSEDRAPPLWDIQYF.